This entry lists 5 T cell receptor beta chains sequenced from one sample in a study of blood T cell repertoires in COVID-19 (dated by TCRdb to the early 2020s). The library was built by means of the immunoSEQ multiplex PCR assay. Imported from immuneACCESS, the table was reduced by TCRdb to in-frame sequences with V and J called. These copies leave out some clones; in studies compared against another copy, an unresolved V gene accounts for under half, and the cause of the remainder is not known. The sample yields about 130,000 clones; nearly 90% were counted once. About 1% of the sample rests with the top ten. Sample: peripheral blood. Every receptor here comes from a woman older than 75 with acute or convalescent COVID-19.

The chain couples TRBV27 to TRBJ1-3; D not certain. Trimming removed 3 bases from V and 4 bases from J, with 10 bases in between. The CDR3 consists of 14 residues. The germline CDR1 and CDR2 sequences are MNHEY and SMNVEV (reference sequence). CDR3 DNA sequence: TGTGCCAGCAGTTTGGGAGGTAGCGGAAACACCATATATTTT. Encoded protein: CASSLGGSGNTIYF.

The rearrangement joins TRBV7-2 to TRBJ1-1; D is undetermined. CDR3 length: 14 residues. V was shortened by 4 bases and J by 5 bases, with 14 bases between the two germline ends. Germline V gene data show CDR1 as SGHTA and CDR2 as FQGNSA. The CDR3 reads CASSSQRGNTEAFF. CDR3 nucleotide sequence: TGTGCCAGCAGCTCCCAACGAGGGAATACTGAAGCTTTCTTT.

J is TRBJ1-2 and V is TRBV7-2; the match to TRBD1 covers 7 bases. CDR1 and CDR2 from the germline V gene are SGHTA and FQGNSA. With V trimmed by 5 bases and J by 5 bases, 11 bases remained unmatched. The CDR3 consists of 15 residues. The DNA for the CDR3 is TGTGCCAGCAGCCTTGGGGTGGGACAGCTGTATGGCTACACCTTC. Translation gives CASSLGVGQLYGYTF.

CDR3 in DNA: TGTGCCAGCAGCCTCAACGGCGGATGGTTTGGAAACACCATATATTTT. This encodes CASSLNGGWFGNTIYF. The rearrangement links TRBV5-8 to TRBJ1-3; D is undetermined. Germline-derived CDR1 and CDR2 are SGHTS and YDEGEE. V was cut by 4 bases and J by 3 bases, with 17 bases left in between. The CDR3 contains 16 residues.

The V call is TRBV15, the J call TRBJ2-3, with D perhaps TRBD1 (5 bases). The CDR3 spans 16 residues. Germline values: CDR1 LNHNV, CDR2 YYDKDF (reference sequence). V dropped 0 bases and J dropped 6 bases, with 16 bases sitting between them. CDR3 in amino acids: CATSREMAIGVDTQYF. The CDR3 region has the DNA TGTGCCACCAGCAGAGAGATGGCGATAGGGGTGGATACGCAGTATTTT.